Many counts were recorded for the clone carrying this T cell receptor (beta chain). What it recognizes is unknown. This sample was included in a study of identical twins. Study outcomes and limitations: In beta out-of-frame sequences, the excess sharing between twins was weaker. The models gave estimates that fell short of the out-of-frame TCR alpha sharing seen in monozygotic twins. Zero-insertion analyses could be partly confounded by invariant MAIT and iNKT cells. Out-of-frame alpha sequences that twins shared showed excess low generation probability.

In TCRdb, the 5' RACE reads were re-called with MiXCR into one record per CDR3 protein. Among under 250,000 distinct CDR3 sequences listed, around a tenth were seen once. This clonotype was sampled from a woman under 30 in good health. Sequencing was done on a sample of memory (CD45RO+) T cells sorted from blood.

CDR3 nucleotides: TGTGCCAGCAGCCCGTGGCAGGCCGGGAACACTGAAGCTTTCTTT. This gives the protein CASSPWQAGNTEAFF. The chain carries TRBV11-2 and TRBJ1-1; D is ambiguous. The V gene's germline CDR1 is SGHAT and CDR2 FQNNGV. Between the trimmed V and J ends, which lost 5 bases and 1 base, there was a span of 14 bases. The CDR3 is made up of 15 amino acids.